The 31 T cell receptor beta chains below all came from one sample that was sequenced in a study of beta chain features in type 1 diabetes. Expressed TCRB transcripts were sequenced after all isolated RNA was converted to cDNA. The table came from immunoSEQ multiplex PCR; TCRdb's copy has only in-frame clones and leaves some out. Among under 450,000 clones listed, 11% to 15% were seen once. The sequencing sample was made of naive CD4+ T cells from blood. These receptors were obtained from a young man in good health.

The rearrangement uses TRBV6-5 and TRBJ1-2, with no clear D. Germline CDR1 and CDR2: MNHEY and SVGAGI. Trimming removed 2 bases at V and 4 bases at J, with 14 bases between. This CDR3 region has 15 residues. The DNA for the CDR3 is TGTGCCAGCAGTTACCCCGCGGACGGCTTCTATGGCTACACCTTC. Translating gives CASSYPADGFYGYTF.

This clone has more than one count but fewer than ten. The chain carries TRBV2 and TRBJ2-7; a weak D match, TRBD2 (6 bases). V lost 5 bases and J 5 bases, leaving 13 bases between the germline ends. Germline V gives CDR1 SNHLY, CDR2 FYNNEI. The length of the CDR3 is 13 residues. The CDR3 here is CASSQPTGDEQYV. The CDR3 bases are TGTGCCAGCAGTCAACCCACGGGGGACGAGCAGTACGTC.

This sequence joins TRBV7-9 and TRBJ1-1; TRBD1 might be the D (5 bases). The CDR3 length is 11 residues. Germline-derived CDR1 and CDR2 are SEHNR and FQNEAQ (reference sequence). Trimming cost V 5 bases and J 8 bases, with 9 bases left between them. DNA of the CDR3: TGTGCCAGCAGCACACAGGCCGAAGCTTTCTTT. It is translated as CASSTQAEAFF.

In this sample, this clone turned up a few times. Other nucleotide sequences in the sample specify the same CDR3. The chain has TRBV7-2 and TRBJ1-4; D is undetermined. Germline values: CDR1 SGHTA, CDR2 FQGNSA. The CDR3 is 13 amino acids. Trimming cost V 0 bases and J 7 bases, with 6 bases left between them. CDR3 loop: CASSLARGEKLFF. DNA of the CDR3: TGTGCCAGCAGCTTAGCGCGCGGTGAAAAACTGTTTTTT.

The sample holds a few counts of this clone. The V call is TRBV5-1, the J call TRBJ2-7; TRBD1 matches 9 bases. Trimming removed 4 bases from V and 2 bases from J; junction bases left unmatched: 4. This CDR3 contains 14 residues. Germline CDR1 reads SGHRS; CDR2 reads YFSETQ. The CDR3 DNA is TGCGCCAGCAGCAAGGACAGGGGAGCCTACGAGCAGTACTTC. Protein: CASSKDRGAYEQYF.

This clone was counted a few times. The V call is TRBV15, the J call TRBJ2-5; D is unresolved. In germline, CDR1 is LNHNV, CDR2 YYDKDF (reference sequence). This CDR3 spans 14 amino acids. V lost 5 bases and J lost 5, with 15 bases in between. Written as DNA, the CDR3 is TGTGCCACCAGCTTACCGCTTGGATTTGAGACCCAGTACTTC. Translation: CATSLPLGFETQYF.

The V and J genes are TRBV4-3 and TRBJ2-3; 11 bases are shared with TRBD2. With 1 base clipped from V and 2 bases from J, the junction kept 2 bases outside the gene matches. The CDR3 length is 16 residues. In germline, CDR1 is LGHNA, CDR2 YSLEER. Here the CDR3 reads CASSQGLAGLTDTQYF. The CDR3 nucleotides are TGCGCCAGCAGCCAAGGACTAGCGGGGCTCACAGATACGCAGTATTTT.

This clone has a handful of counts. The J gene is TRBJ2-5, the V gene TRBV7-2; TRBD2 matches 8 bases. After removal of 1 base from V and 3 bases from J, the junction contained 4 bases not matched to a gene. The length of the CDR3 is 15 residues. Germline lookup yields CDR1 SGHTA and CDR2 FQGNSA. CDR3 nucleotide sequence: TGTGCCAGCAGCTTAGTCCCGACTAGCGAAGAGACCCAGTACTTC. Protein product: CASSLVPTSEETQYF.

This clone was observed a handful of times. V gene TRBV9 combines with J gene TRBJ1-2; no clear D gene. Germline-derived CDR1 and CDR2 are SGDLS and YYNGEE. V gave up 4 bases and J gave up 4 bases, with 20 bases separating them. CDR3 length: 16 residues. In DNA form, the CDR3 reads TGTGCCAGCAGCCCAGAGGCGGGTTTGATGCCCTATGGCTACACCTTC. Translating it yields CASSPEAGLMPYGYTF.

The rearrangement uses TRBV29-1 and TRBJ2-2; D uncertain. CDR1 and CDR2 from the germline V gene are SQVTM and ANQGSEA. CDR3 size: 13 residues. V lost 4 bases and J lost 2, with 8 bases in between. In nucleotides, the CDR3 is TGCAGCGTTGTTGACACTAACACCGGGGAGCTGTTTTTT. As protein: CSVVDTNTGELFF.

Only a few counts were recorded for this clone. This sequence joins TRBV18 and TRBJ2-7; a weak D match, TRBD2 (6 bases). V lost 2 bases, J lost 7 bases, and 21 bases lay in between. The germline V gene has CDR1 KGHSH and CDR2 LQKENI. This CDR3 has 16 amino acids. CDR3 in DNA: TGTGCCAGCTCACCAACCGGGCCGGGGCTAGGAGGGGAGCAGTACTTC. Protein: CASSPTGPGLGGEQYF.

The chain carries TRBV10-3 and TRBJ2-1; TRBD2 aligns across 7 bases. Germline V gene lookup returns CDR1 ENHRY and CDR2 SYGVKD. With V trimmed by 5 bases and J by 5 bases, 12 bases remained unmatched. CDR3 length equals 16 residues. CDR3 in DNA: TGTGCCATCAGTCCCTCCCTGGGGAGGGGTCACAATGAGCAGTTCTTC. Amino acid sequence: CAISPSLGRGHNEQFF.

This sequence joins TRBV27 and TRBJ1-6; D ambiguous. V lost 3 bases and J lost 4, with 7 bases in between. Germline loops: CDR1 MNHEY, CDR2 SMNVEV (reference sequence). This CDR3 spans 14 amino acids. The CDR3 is CASSLQVYNSPLHF. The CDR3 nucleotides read TGTGCCAGCAGTTTGCAGGTTTATAATTCACCCCTCCACTTT.

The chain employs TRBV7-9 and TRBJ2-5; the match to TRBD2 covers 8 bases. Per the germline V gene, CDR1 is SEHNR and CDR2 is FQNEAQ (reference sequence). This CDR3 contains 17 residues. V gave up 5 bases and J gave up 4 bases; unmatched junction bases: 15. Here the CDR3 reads CASSALQASGSLETQYF. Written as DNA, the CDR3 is TGTGCCAGCAGCGCCCTGCAGGCCAGCGGGAGTTTAGAGACCCAGTACTTC.

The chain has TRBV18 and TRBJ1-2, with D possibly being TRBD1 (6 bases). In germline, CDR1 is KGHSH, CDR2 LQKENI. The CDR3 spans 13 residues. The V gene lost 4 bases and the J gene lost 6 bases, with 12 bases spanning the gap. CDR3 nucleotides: TGTGCCAGCTCACGCCCCCAGGGGCATGGCTACACCTTC. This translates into CASSRPQGHGYTF.

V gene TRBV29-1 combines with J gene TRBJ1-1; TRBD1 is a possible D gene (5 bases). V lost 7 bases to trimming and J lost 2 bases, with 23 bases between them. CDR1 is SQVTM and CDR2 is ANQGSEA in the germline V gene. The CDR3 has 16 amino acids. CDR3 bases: TGCAGCGCCCGGTACCGACTGACAGATGTTAACACTGAAGCTTTCTTT. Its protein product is CSARYRLTDVNTEAFF. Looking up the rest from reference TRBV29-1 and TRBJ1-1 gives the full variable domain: SAVISQKPSRDICQRGTSLTIQCQVDSQVTMMFWYRQQPGQSLTLIATANQGSEATYESGFVIDKFPISRPNLTFSTLTVSNMSPEDSSIYLCSARYRLTDVNTEAFFGQGTRLTVV.

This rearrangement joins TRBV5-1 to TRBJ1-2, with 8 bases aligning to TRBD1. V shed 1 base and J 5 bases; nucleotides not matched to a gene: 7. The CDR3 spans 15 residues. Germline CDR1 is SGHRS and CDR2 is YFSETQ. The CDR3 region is CASSLSAGGSYGYTF. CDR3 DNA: TGCGCCAGCAGCTTGTCGGCAGGGGGCTCTTATGGCTACACCTTC.

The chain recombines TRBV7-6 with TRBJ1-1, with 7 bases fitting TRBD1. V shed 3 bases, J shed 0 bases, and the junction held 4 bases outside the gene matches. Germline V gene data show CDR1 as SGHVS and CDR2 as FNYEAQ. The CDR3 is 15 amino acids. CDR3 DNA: TGTGCCAGCAGCTTCTCGACAGGGTTGAACACTGAAGCTTTCTTT. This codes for CASSFSTGLNTEAFF.

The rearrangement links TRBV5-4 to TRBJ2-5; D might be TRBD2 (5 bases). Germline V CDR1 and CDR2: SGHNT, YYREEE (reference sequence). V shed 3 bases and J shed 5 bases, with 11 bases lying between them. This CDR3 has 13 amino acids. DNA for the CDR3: TGTGCCAGCAGCTCGACGGGGATTGAGACCCAGTACTTC. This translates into CASSSTGIETQYF.

Here the CDR3 DNA reads TGTGCCAGCAGCTTGGACCCCGCCTACAATGAGCAGTTCTTC. It codes for CASSLDPAYNEQFF. The chain has TRBV7-2 and TRBJ2-1; D unclear. The CDR3 runs to 14 residues. V was cut by 3 bases and J by 2 bases, with 8 bases left in between. Germline CDR1 is SGHTA and CDR2 is FQGNSA.

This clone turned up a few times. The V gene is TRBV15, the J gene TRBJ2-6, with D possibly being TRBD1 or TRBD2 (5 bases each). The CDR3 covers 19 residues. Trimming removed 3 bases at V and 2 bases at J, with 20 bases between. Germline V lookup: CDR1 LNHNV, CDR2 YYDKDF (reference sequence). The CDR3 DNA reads TGTGCCACCAGCAGTCCCATGGGGCGGGCGGAGGCTGGGGCCAACGTCCTGACTTTC. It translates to CATSSPMGRAEAGANVLTF.

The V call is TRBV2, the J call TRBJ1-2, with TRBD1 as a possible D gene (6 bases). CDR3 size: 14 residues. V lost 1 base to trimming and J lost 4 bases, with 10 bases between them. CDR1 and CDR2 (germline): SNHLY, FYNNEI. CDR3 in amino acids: CASSEGQGRYGYTF. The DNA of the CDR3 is TGTGCCAGCAGTGAAGGCCAGGGGCGCTATGGCTACACCTTC.

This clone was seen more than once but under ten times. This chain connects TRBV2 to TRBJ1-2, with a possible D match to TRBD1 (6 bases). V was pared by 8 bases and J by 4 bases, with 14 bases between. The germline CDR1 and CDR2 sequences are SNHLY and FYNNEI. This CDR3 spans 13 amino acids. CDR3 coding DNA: TGTGCCAGCGCAGGGGCACTTAGCTATGGCTACACCTTC. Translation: CASAGALSYGYTF.

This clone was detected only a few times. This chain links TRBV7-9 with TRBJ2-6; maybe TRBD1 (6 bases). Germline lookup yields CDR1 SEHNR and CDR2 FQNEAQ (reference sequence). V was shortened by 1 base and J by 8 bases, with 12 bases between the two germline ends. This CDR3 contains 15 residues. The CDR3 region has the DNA TGTGCCAGCAGCTTAGGGCTCACAGGGACCAACGTCCTGACTTTC. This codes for CASSLGLTGTNVLTF.

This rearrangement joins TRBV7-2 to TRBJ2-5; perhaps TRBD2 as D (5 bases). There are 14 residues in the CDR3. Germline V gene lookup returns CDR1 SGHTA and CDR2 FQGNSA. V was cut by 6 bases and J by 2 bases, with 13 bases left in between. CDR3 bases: TGTGCCAGCAGTTTAAGGCGGACTCAAGAGACCCAGTACTTC. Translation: CASSLRRTQETQYF.

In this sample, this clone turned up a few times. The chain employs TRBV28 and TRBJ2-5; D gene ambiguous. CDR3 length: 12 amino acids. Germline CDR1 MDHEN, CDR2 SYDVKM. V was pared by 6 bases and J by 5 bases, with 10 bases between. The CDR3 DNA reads TGTGCCAGCAGGTCCGCTGGGGAGACCCAGTACTTC. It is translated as CASRSAGETQYF.

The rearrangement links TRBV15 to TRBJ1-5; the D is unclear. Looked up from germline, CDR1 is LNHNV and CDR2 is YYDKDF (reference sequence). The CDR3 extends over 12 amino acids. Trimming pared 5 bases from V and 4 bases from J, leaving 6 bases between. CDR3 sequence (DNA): TGTGCCACCAGCCCCCCGAATCAGCCCCAGCATTTT. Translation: CATSPPNQPQHF.

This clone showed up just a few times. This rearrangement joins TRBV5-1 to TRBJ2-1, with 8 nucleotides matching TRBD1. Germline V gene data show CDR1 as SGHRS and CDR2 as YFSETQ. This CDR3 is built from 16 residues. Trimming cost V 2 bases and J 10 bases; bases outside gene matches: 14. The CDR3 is CASSFSTNSGGAEQFF. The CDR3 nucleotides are TGCGCCAGCAGCTTTTCTACTAATTCAGGGGGCGCGGAGCAGTTCTTC.

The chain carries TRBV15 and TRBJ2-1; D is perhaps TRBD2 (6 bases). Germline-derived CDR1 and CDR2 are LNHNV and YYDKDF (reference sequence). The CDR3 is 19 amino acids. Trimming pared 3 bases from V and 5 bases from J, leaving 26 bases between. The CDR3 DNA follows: TGTGCCACCAGCAGGACAGTGGAGGGTCTTTACGGGAGCCACAATGAGCAGTTCTTC. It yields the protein CATSRTVEGLYGSHNEQFF.

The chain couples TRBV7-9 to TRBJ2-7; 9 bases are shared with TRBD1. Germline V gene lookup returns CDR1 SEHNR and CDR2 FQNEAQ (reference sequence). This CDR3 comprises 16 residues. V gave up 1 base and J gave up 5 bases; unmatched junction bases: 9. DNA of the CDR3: TGTGCCAGCAGCTTAGGGGCCGGGACAGGGAACCACGAGCAGTACTTC. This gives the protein CASSLGAGTGNHEQYF.

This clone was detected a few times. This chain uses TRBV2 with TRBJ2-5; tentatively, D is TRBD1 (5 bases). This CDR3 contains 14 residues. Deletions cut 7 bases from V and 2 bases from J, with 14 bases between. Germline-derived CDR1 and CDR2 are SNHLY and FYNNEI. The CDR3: CASKRRQLQETQYF. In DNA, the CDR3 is TGTGCCAGCAAACGTCGACAGCTACAAGAGACCCAGTACTTC.